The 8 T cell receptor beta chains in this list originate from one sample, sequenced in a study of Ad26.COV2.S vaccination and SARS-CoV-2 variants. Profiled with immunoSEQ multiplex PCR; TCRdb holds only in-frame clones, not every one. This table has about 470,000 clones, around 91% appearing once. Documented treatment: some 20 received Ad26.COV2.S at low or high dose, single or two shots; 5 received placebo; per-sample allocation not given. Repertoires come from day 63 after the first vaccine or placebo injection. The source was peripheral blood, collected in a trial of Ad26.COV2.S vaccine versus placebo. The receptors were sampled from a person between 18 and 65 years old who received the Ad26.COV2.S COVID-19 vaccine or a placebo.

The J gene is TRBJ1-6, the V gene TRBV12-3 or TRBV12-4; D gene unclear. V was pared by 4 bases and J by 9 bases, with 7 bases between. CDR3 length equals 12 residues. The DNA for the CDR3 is TGTGCCAGCAGTTCTATGGTTTCACCCCTCCACTTT. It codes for CASSSMVSPLHF.

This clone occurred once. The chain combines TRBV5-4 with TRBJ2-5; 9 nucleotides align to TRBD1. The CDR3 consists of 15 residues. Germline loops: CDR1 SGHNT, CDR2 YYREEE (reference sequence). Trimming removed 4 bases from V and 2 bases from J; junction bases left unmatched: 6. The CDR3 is CASSPGTGYQETQYF. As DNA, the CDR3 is TGTGCCAGCAGCCCCGGGACAGGGTATCAAGAGACCCAGTACTTC. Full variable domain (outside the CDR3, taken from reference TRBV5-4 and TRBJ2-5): ETGVTQSPTHLIKTRGQQVTLRCSSQSGHNTVSWYQQALGQGPQFIFQYYREEENGRGNFPPRFSGLQFPNYSSELNVNALELDDSALYLCASSPGTGYQETQYFGPGTRLLVL.

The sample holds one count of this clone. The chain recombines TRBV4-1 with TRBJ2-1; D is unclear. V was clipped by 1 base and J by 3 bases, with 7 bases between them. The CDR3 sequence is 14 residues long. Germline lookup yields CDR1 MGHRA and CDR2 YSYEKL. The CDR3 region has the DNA TGCGCCAGCAGCCAAGTAGGTAGCTACAATGAGCAGTTCTTC. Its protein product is CASSQVGSYNEQFF.

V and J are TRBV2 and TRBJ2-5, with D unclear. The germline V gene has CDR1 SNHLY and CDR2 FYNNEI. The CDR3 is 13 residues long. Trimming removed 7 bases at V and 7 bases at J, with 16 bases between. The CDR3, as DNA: TGTGCCAGCATCGCCACTGTCGGTGGGACCCAGTACTTC. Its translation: CASIATVGGTQYF.

The CDR3 loop reads CASKGGSGTSNQPQHF. CDR3 coding DNA: TGTGCCAGCAAAGGGGGTTCGGGTACGAGCAATCAGCCCCAGCATTTT. The chain is built from TRBV28 and TRBJ1-5; maybe TRBD1 (6 bases). V lost 7 bases and J 1 base, leaving 17 bases between the germline ends. The CDR3 runs 16 residues. CDR1 is MDHEN, CDR2 SYDVKM, per germline. The whole variable domain, remainder taken from reference TRBV28 and TRBJ1-5, is DVKVTQSSRYLVKRTGEKVFLECVQDMDHENMFWYRQDPGLGLRLIYFSYDVKMKEKGDIPEGYSVSREKKERFSLILESASTNQTSMYLCASKGGSGTSNQPQHFGDGTRLSIL.

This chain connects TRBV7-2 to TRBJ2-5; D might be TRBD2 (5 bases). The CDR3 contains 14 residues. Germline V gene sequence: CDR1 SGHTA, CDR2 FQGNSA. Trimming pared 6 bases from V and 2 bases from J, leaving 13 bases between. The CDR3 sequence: CASRVTGRQETQYF. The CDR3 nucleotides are TGTGCCAGCAGGGTGACGGGAAGGCAAGAGACCCAGTACTTC.

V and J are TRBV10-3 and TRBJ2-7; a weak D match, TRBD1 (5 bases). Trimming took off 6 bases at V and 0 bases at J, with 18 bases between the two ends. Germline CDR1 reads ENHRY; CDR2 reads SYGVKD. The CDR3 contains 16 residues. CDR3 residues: CAIRPGVQASSYEQYF. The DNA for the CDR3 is TGTGCCATCAGACCAGGAGTACAGGCTAGCTCCTACGAGCAGTACTTC.

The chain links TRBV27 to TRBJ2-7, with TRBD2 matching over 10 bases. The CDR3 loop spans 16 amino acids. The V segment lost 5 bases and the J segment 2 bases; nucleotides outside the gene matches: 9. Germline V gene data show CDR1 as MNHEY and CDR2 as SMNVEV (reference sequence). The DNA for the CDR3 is TGTGCCAGCAGTCCAGGGGCTAGCGGGGGCCCCTACGAGCAGTACTTC. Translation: CASSPGASGGPYEQYF.